This entry features one T cell receptor (beta chain) sequence. This table comes from immunoSEQ multiplex PCR, and its TCRdb copy is limited to in-frame clones, with some not included. The data hold approximately 140,000 clones, with 82% observed a single time. This sample was taken from a study of T cell responses to AZD1222 COVID-19 vaccine. The CDR3 is made up of 14 amino acids. Germline-derived CDR1 and CDR2 are MGHRA and YSYEKL. V lost 0 bases to trimming and J lost 6 bases; unmatched junction nucleotides: 2. The chain recombines TRBV4-1 with TRBJ1-5, with TRBD1 identical over 7 bases. The TCR sequence derives from an adult in good health. The specimen comprised peripheral blood, sampled on day 0 of MenACWY control vaccination. CDR3 region: CASSQEDRVQPQHF. The CDR3 DNA sequence: TGCGCCAGCAGCCAAGAAGACAGGGTTCAGCCCCAGCATTTT.